This T cell receptor beta chain is drawn from a study of radiation and T cells in renal cell carcinoma. Generated by immunoSEQ multiplex PCR, the TCRdb table keeps only in-frame clones and is missing some. The data contain under 100,000 clones, roughly 88% of them singletons. CDR1 SEHNR and CDR2 FQNEAQ come from the germline V gene (reference sequence). The CDR3 runs 15 residues. Trimming cost V 3 bases and J 3 bases; bases outside gene matches: 4. Indicated time point: blood 4 weeks post-SBRT, at nephrectomy. The treatment was: 15 Gy SBRT to primary tumor, nephrectomy 4 weeks later. The sample in question was blood, obtained from a patient whose treatment included radiotherapy and nephrectomy. This chain links TRBV7-9 with TRBJ2-2, with TRBD1 identical over 7 bases. The receptor's source is a man in his sixties with renal cell carcinoma. The CDR3 region is CASSFRDRDTGELFF. Written as DNA, the CDR3 is TGTGCCAGCAGCTTCCGGGACAGAGACACCGGGGAGCTGTTTTTT. Looking up the rest from reference TRBV7-9 and TRBJ2-2 gives the full variable domain: DTGVSQNPRHKITKRGQNVTFRCDPISEHNRLYWYRQTLGQGPEFLTYFQNEAQLEKSRLLSDRFSAERPKGSFSTLEIQRTEQGDSAMYLCASSFRDRDTGELFFGEGSRLTVL.